The clone carrying this T cell receptor beta chain was counted at least ten times. In TCRdb, the 5' RACE reads were re-called with MiXCR into one record per CDR3 protein. This sample has some 100,000 distinct CDR3 sequences, with approximately 13% found just once. This sample is part of a study of neurological immune-mediated disorders. Time point given: longitudinal time-point 2. The sample taken for sequencing was PBMCs. This TCR derives from a female donor with HTLV-1-associated myelopathy (HAM/TSP).

CDR3 sequence reads: CASSLVHASGGTEGPDTQYF. CDR3 DNA sequence: TGTGCCAGCAGCTTGGTACACGCTAGCGGGGGGACGGAGGGGCCAGATACGCAGTATTTT. The V and J genes are TRBV5-6 and TRBJ2-3, with 11 bases aligning to TRBD2. V trimming: 0 bases; J trimming: 4 bases; junction bases outside the gene matches: 16. This CDR3 has 20 amino acids. CDR1 and CDR2 (germline): SGHDT, YYEEEE.